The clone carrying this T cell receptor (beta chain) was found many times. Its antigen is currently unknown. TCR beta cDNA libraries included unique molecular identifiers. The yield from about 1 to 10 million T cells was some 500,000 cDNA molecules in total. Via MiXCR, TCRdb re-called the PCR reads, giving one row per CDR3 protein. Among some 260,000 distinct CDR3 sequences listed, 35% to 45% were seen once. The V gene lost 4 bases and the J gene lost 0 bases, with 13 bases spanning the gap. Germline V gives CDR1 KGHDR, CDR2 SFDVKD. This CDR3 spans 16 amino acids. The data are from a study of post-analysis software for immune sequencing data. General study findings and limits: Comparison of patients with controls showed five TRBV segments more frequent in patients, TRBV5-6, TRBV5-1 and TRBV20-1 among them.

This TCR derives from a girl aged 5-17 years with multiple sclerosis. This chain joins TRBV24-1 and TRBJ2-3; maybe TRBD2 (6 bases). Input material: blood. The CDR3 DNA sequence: TGTGCCACCAGTGACGGGAGCCTGACTAGCACAGATACGCAGTATTTT. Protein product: CATSDGSLTSTDTQYF.